Reported below is one T cell receptor beta chain. Germline CDR1 WSHSY, CDR2 SAAADI. The CDR3 totals 16 residues. V was pared by 5 bases and J by 6 bases, with 13 bases of the junction left unmatched. Measured with immunoSEQ multiplex PCR; TCRdb has only the in-frame clones, and not every one. The sample holds about 53,000 clones, approximately 91% seen once. The data stem from a study of T cell changes during pregnancy in multiple sclerosis. This chain links TRBV10-2 with TRBJ1-2; 9 nucleotides line up with TRBD1. The clonotype was recovered from a female donor with multiple sclerosis, enrolled in a pregnancy study. Sequenced here: CD4+ T cells from peripheral blood mononuclear cells, sampled in the third trimester of pregnancy. Here the CDR3 DNA reads TGCGCCAGCAGTATTTCGACAGGGGGTTTAATAGATGGCTACACCTTC. This gives the protein CASSISTGGLIDGYTF.